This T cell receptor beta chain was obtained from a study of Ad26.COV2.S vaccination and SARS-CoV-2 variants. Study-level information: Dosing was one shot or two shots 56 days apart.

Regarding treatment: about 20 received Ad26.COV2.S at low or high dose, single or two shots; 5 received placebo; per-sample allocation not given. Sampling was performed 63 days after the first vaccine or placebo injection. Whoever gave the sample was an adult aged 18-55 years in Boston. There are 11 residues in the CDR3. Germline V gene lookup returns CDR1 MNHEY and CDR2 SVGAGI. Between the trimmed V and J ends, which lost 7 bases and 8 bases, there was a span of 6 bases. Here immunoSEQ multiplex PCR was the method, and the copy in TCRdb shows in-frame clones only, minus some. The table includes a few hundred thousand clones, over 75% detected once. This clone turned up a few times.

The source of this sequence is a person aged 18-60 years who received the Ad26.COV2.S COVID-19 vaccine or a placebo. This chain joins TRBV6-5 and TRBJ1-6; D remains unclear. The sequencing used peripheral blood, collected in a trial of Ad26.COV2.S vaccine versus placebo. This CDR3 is CASILDSPLHF. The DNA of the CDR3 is TGTGCCAGCATACTCGATTCACCCCTCCACTTT.